Listed below are T cell receptor beta chains from one sample, sequenced in a study of shared clonotypes between healthy human individuals. Generated by immunoSEQ multiplex PCR, the TCRdb table keeps only in-frame clones and is missing some. The data show about 2 million clones, with approximately 94% seen just once and under 1.5% held by the top ten. The sequenced sample consisted of naive CD8+ T cells sorted from blood. These TCRs come from a man between 18 and 29 years old in good health. Both conserved end residues are part of each CDR3. The order of the fields is clone size, V gene, D gene, J gene, CDR3 protein, CDR3 DNA. The D gene is left open where the match is weak. Size tells how often a clone was seen (once, few, many) or the class of an expanded clone, and some rows leave it out.

-	TRBV27	-	TRBJ2-7	CASSPRLGEQYF	TGTGCCAGCAGTCCCCGCCTCGGGGAGCAGTACTTC
-	TRBV7-3	TRBD2	TRBJ2-5	CASSLVGLEEETQYF	TGTGCCAGCAGCCTAGTGGGACTAGAAGAGGAGACCCAGTACTTC
-	TRBV11-2	TRBD1	TRBJ1-1	CASSLGVGTGNAEAFF	TGTGCCAGCAGCTTAGGAGTAGGGACAGGTAATGCTGAAGCTTTCTTT
-	TRBV13	TRBD2	TRBJ2-7	CASSLSRGDYEQYF	TGTGCCAGCAGCTTATCGCGGGGGGATTACGAGCAGTACTTC
-	TRBV5-6	TRBD1	TRBJ2-7	CASSANLGQAWEQYF	TGTGCCAGCAGCGCCAACCTGGGACAGGCGTGGGAGCAGTACTTC
-	TRBV11-2	TRBD1	TRBJ1-1	CASSLGTTGGSNTEAFF	TGTGCCAGCAGCTTGGGAACCACAGGGGGATCCAACACTGAAGCTTTCTTT
once	TRBV4-1	TRBD2	TRBJ2-3	CASSHVSGGDTDTQYF	TGCGCCAGCAGCCACGTTAGCGGGGGGGACACAGATACGCAGTATTTT
-	TRBV19	TRBD2	TRBJ2-1	CATKDGLAELYNEQFF	TGTGCCACCAAAGATGGACTAGCGGAGTTATACAATGAGCAGTTCTTC
-	TRBV27	TRBD1	TRBJ1-2	CASSSRDRGYGYTF	TGTGCCAGCAGTTCACGGGACAGGGGCTATGGCTACACCTTC
-	TRBV6-6	-	TRBJ2-1	CASSYKGPGYNEQFF	TGTGCCAGCAGTTACAAAGGACCAGGCTACAATGAGCAGTTCTTC
-	TRBV5-4	-	TRBJ1-1	CASRVLGRGLENTEAFF	TGTGCCAGCAGGGTTCTTGGTAGGGGACTAGAGAACACTGAAGCTTTCTTT
-	TRBV30	-	TRBJ1-5	CAFSSGGAGNQPQHF	TGTGCCTTTTCGTCCGGGGGGGCTGGAAATCAGCCCCAGCATTTT
-	TRBV12-5	TRBD2	TRBJ2-1	CASGLGTSGRRDEQFF	TGTGCTAGTGGCCTAGGGACTAGCGGGAGGAGAGATGAGCAGTTCTTC
-	TRBV28	TRBD1	TRBJ1-1	CASRNRGLDTEAFF	TGTGCCAGCAGGAACAGGGGGCTGGACACTGAAGCTTTCTTT
-	TRBV6-5	-	TRBJ1-4	CASSYSAGTNEKLFF	TGTGCCAGCAGTTACTCGGCAGGGACTAATGAAAAACTGTTTTTT
-	TRBV30	-	TRBJ2-5	CAWSQEGETQYF	TGTGCCTGGTCACAGGAAGGCGAGACCCAGTACTTC
-	TRBV7-6	-	TRBJ2-1	CASSLEVWNEQFF	TGTGCCAGCAGCTTAGAAGTATGGAATGAGCAGTTCTTC
-	TRBV7-8	-	TRBJ2-2	CASSLVWTENTGELFF	TGTGCCAGCAGCTTAGTCTGGACGGAGAACACCGGGGAGCTGTTTTTT
-	TRBV9	TRBD2	TRBJ2-1	CASSVVAGGNEQFF	TGTGCCAGCAGCGTAGTAGCGGGGGGTAATGAGCAGTTCTTC
-	TRBV4-2	TRBD2	TRBJ2-1	CASSQLGTSGDNEQFF	TGTGCCAGCAGCCAATTAGGGACTAGCGGGGACAATGAGCAGTTCTTC
-	TRBV6-1	-	TRBJ2-7	CASSDGVSFYEQYF	TGTGCCAGCAGTGACGGCGTCAGCTTCTACGAGCAGTACTTC
-	TRBV19	-	TRBJ2-5	CAAQGEETQYF	TGTGCCGCACAGGGTGAGGAGACCCAGTACTTC
-	TRBV27	-	TRBJ1-2	CASSLHIANYGYTF	TGTGCCAGCAGTTTACACATAGCTAACTATGGCTACACCTTC
-	TRBV28	-	TRBJ2-7	CASSWGGPSYEQYF	TGTGCCAGCAGTTGGGGGGGGCCGTCCTACGAGCAGTACTTC
-	TRBV19	-	TRBJ2-2	CASRRGGELFF	TGTGCCAGCCGTCGGGGCGGGGAGCTGTTTTTT
-	TRBV7-8	-	TRBJ2-5	CASSLELVGGLEETQYF	TGTGCCAGCAGCTTAGAATTGGTTGGGGGACTGGAAGAGACCCAGTACTTC